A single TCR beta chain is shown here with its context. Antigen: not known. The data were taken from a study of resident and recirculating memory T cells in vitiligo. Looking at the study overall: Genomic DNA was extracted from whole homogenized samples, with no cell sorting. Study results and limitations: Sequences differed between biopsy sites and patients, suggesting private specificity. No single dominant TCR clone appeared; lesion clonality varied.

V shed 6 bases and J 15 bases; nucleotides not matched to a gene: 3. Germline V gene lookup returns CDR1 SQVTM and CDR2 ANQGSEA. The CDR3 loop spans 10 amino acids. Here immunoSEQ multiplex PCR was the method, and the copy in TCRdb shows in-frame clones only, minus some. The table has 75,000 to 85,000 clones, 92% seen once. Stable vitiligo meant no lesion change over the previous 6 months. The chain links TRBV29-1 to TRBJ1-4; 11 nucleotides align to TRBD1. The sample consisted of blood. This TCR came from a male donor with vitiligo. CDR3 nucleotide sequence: TGCAGCGTGAGGGACAGGGGGGTGTTTTTT. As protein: CSVRDRGVFF.